One sample yielded the 21 T cell receptor beta chains listed below, sequenced in a study of T-cell reconstitution after alpha-beta-depleted transplantation in children. The TCRbeta library was prepared with unique molecular identifiers. MiXCR was run by TCRdb on the PCR reads, yielding one entry per CDR3 protein. The sample has about 590,000 distinct CDR3 sequences; 10% to 15% are singletons. The specimen was PBMCs, mostly from graft donor cells, collected 360 days after TCRalphabeta/CD19-depleted stem cell transplant. The receptor set was obtained from a male patient younger than 18 who had a stem cell transplant for acute myeloid leukemia, so the T cells may come from the graft donor.

Here the CDR3 DNA reads TGCAGTGCGACGACTAGCGGGCGGGTATCCTCTTCTAGCACAGATACGCAGTATTTT. This sequence encodes CSATTSGRVSSSSTDTQYF. This chain links TRBV20-1 with TRBJ2-3; 10 bases align to TRBD2. CDR3 size: 19 residues. V gave up 6 bases and J gave up 0 bases; unmatched junction bases: 18. The germline gives CDR1 DFQATT, CDR2 SNEGSKA (reference sequence).

The chain recombines TRBV6-2 or TRBV6-3 with TRBJ2-7, with a weak D call TRBD1 (6 bases). CDR3 length equals 15 residues. Trimming stripped 6 bases from V and 5 bases from J, with 20 bases between. The germline V gene encodes CDR1 MNHEY and CDR2 SVGEGT. CDR3 nucleotides: TGTGCCAGCAGCCGCAGTTCGACAGGACCACACGAGCAGTACTTC. Translated, it gives CASSRSSTGPHEQYF.

This clonotype was seen a few times. This CDR3 reads CATSSPGLAGGRSEFF. CDR3 DNA sequence: TGTGCCACCAGCAGCCCCGGACTAGCGGGAGGACGGTCGGAGTTCTTC. The chain is built from TRBV15 and TRBJ2-1, with 14 bases fitting TRBD2. Germline-derived CDR1 and CDR2 are LNHNV and YYDKDF (reference sequence). The CDR3 extends over 16 amino acids. The junction had 12 bases not matched to a gene; V was cut back by 3 bases and J by 14 bases.

This clonotype has a single count. V gene TRBV7-9 combines with J gene TRBJ2-2; D call uncertain. This CDR3 is built from 14 residues. Trimming took 0 bases from V and 8 from J, leaving 10 bases between them. CDR1 and CDR2 from the germline V gene are SEHNR and FQNEAQ (reference sequence). The CDR3 region has the DNA TGTGCCAGCAGCTTAGCGCAGCAGACGGGGGAGCTGTTTTTT. It yields the protein CASSLAQQTGELFF.

This clonotype has just a few counts. The chain carries TRBV6-5 and TRBJ1-1, with 7 nucleotides matching TRBD1. CDR1 MNHEY and CDR2 SVGAGI come from the germline V gene. CDR3 length equals 16 residues. Trimming removed 8 bases from V and 1 base from J; junction bases left unmatched: 13. In nucleotides, the CDR3 is TGTGCCAGCTTCAGGGGGGCAGTCATTGGGAACACTGAAGCTTTCTTT. Protein product: CASFRGAVIGNTEAFF.

The chain uses TRBV6-5 and TRBJ2-1; 10 bases line up with TRBD2. The CDR3 runs 16 residues. Germline values: CDR1 MNHEY, CDR2 SVGAGI. V shed 2 bases and J 2 bases; nucleotides not matched to a gene: 3. The CDR3 nucleotides read TGTGCCAGCAGTTACCAGGGACTAGCGACCTACAATGAGCAGTTCTTC. Translated: CASSYQGLATYNEQFF.

This clonotype was recorded many times. The chain is built from TRBV29-1 and TRBJ2-2, with 7 bases identical to TRBD2. There are 15 residues in the CDR3. The V segment lost 6 bases and the J segment 5 bases; nucleotides outside the gene matches: 12. Germline V gives CDR1 SQVTM, CDR2 ANQGSEA. This chain's CDR3 is CSVGLRMGGTGELFF. CDR3 sequence (DNA): TGCAGCGTCGGCCTCCGGATGGGGGGGACCGGGGAGCTGTTTTTT.

There are many counts of this clonotype. This chain connects TRBV20-1 to TRBJ1-3; no clear D. The CDR3 runs 15 residues. The germline V gene has CDR1 DFQATT and CDR2 SNEGSKA (reference sequence). V was shortened by 1 base and J by 0 bases, with 10 bases between the two germline ends. CDR3 protein: CSARADQSSGNTIYF. The CDR3 bases are TGCAGTGCTAGAGCTGATCAGAGCTCTGGAAACACCATATATTTT.

The table lists this clonotype with many counts. The V and J genes are TRBV10-3 and TRBJ2-4; either TRBD1 or TRBD2 may fit D (5 bases each). Germline V gene data show CDR1 as ENHRY and CDR2 as SYGVKD. This CDR3 comprises 14 residues. Trimming stripped 5 bases from V and 1 base from J, with 9 bases between. In DNA form, the CDR3 reads TGTGCCATCAGTCACGAGGGGGCCAAAAACATTCAGTACTTC. Its protein is CAISHEGAKNIQYF.

The V and J genes are TRBV29-1 and TRBJ2-7; no firm D call. CDR1 is SQVTM and CDR2 is ANQGSEA in the germline V gene. V dropped 8 bases and J dropped 6 bases, with 14 bases sitting between them. The CDR3 consists of 11 residues. CDR3: CSTAAYGEQYF. CDR3 DNA: TGCAGCACCGCAGCGTATGGCGAGCAGTACTTC.

This clonotype was seen only a few times. V usage is TRBV7-9 and J usage is TRBJ2-1; tentative D call: TRBD2 (5 bases). Looked up from germline, CDR1 is SEHNR and CDR2 is FQNEAQ (reference sequence). Trimming stripped 4 bases from V and 6 bases from J, with 16 bases between. This CDR3 has 15 residues. CDR3 in DNA: TGTGCCAGCAGCTCCGGGGTGGTGCGGCCCAATGAGCAGTTCTTC. It specifies CASSSGVVRPNEQFF.

This clonotype has just a few counts. J is TRBJ2-7 and V is TRBV11-2; tentative D call: TRBD1 (7 bases). The CDR3 spans 16 residues. CDR1 and CDR2 from the germline V gene are SGHAT and FQNNGV. V was clipped by 5 bases and J by 4 bases, with 21 bases between them. The CDR3 region has the DNA TGTGCCAGCAGCCCACCACCTTTCAGGGGGGCGTACGAGCAGTACTTC. Residues: CASSPPPFRGAYEQYF.

In its sample, this clonotype was seen a few times. The chain recombines TRBV7-8 with TRBJ2-7; D is uncertain. This CDR3 spans 10 amino acids. Germline loops: CDR1 SGHVS, CDR2 FQNEAQ. Trimming cost V 4 bases and J 5 bases, with 3 bases left between them. Here the CDR3 DNA reads TGTGCCAGCAGCTCTAACGAGCAGTACTTC. Translating gives CASSSNEQYF.

This clonotype was found many times. The rearrangement uses TRBV12-3 or TRBV12-4 and TRBJ1-5; a possible D gene is TRBD1 (5 bases). CDR3 length: 14 residues. Trimming pared 3 bases from V and 2 bases from J, leaving 8 bases between. The CDR3 nucleotides are TGTGCCAGCAGTTTCAGGGATCGCAATCAGCCCCAGCATTTT. Its protein product is CASSFRDRNQPQHF.

V usage is TRBV7-9 and J usage is TRBJ2-2; D perhaps matches TRBD2 (5 bases). This CDR3 spans 14 amino acids. The V end lost 6 bases, the J end lost 3 bases, and 11 bases lay between the germline ends. Germline CDR1 reads SEHNR; CDR2 reads FQNEAQ (reference sequence). This CDR3 reads CASRSGKDTGELFF. The CDR3 coding sequence is TGTGCCAGCAGGTCGGGGAAGGACACCGGGGAGCTGTTTTTT.

This rearrangement joins TRBV9 to TRBJ2-1; D may match TRBD1 or TRBD2 (6 bases each). Germline values: CDR1 SGDLS, CDR2 YYNGEE. V gave up 4 bases and J gave up 0 bases, with 17 bases separating them. The CDR3 contains 17 residues. The CDR3: CASSPQGGSSSYNEQFF. The CDR3 DNA follows: TGTGCCAGCAGCCCTCAAGGGGGGTCGAGCTCCTACAATGAGCAGTTCTTC. Together with reference TRBV9 and TRBJ2-1, the CDR3 gives the full variable domain: DSGVTQTPKHLITATGQRVTLRCSPRSGDLSVYWYQQSLDQGLQFLIQYYNGEERAKGNILERFSAQQFPDLHSELNLSSLELGDSALYFCASSPQGGSSSYNEQFFGPGTRLTVL.

At least ten counts were recorded for this clonotype. The chain joins TRBV12-3 or TRBV12-4 to TRBJ1-5, with 11 bases identical to TRBD1. V gave up 6 bases and J gave up 5 bases; unmatched junction bases: 12. The CDR3 is made up of 17 amino acids. This CDR3 reads CASSYTLRDRGDQPQHF. In DNA form, the CDR3 reads TGTGCCAGCAGCTATACATTACGGGACAGGGGGGATCAGCCCCAGCATTTT.

The chain employs TRBV4-3 and TRBJ2-3, with 9 bases that match TRBD2. The CDR3 has 14 residues. V dropped 6 bases and J dropped 2; count of bases not matched to a gene: 3. CDR1 is LGHNA and CDR2 is YSLEER in the germline V gene. Written as DNA, the CDR3 is TGCGCCAGCAGTCGGACTAGCGTCACAGATACGCAGTATTTT. It codes for CASSRTSVTDTQYF.

CDR3 region: CASIPGLEAFF. The CDR3 DNA follows: TGTGCCAGCATCCCGGGACTTGAAGCTTTCTTT. The V and J genes are TRBV5-4 and TRBJ1-1; tentatively, D is TRBD1 (5 bases). The CDR3 extends over 11 amino acids. CDR1 and CDR2 (germline): SGHNT, YYREEE (reference sequence). Trimming left V 6 bases short and J 7 bases short, with 10 bases between.

The V call is TRBV20-1, the J call TRBJ1-1, with TRBD1 as a possible D gene (6 bases). CDR1 DFQATT and CDR2 SNEGSKA come from the germline V gene (reference sequence). The CDR3 is 15 residues long. V lost 0 bases and J 8 bases, leaving 19 bases between the germline ends. CDR3: CSARDPTGKGNEAFF. In nucleotides, the CDR3 is TGCAGTGCTAGAGATCCTACAGGGAAGGGGAACGAAGCTTTCTTT.

The V and J genes are TRBV29-1 and TRBJ2-3; 16 nucleotides line up with TRBD2. From germline, CDR1 is SQVTM and CDR2 ANQGSEA. The junction had 12 bases not matched to a gene; V was cut back by 7 bases and J by 5 bases. The length of the CDR3 is 17 residues. This CDR3 is CSGGLGGLAGGGDTQYF. In DNA, the CDR3 is TGCAGCGGTGGGCTTGGGGGACTAGCGGGAGGGGGAGATACGCAGTATTTT.